The rows below give T cell receptor beta chains drawn from one sample of a study of cytomegalovirus exposure and HLA in healthy donors. This table comes from immunoSEQ multiplex PCR, and its TCRdb copy is limited to in-frame clones, with some not included. The sample lists over 100,000 clones; approximately 10% were seen once. Sequenced: PBMCs. The receptors derive from a woman in her thirties or forties in good health and CMV-seropositive. The CDR3 runs from the conserved cysteine through the conserved F or W. A D gene is named only where the DNA matches it firmly. Clone size is given for some rows only: seen once, a few or many times, or a class if the clone is expanded.

- | 11 | TRBJ2-3 | TRBV29-1 | - | CVGEITDTQYF | TGCGTAGGGGAAATCACAGATACGCAGTATTTT
- | 15 | TRBJ1-2 | TRBV19 | few | CASTGGEAGNYGYTF | TGTGCCAGTACGGGAGGTGAAGCGGGTAACTATGGCTACACCTTC
- | 15 | TRBJ1-1 | TRBV5-1 | few | CASSLRTDRGTEAFF | TGCGCCAGCAGCTTGAGAACTGATAGAGGCACTGAAGCTTTCTTT
TRBD1 | 15 | TRBJ2-2 | TRBV19 | few | CASTQTGVGTGELFF | TGTGCCAGTACCCAGACAGGGGTAGGCACCGGGGAGCTGTTTTTT
- | 15 | TRBJ2-5 | TRBV7-7 | - | CASSLSSGRQETQYF | TGTGCCAGCAGCTTATCCAGCGGTAGACAAGAGACCCAGTACTTC
TRBD2 | 16 | TRBJ2-2 | TRBV7-9 | - | CASSSTSGGGTGELFF | TGTGCCAGCAGCTCTACTAGCGGGGGCGGGACCGGGGAGCTGTTTTTT
- | 13 | TRBJ2-2 | TRBV6-5 | few | CATQQGTTGELFF | TGTGCCACCCAACAGGGTACCACCGGGGAGCTGTTTTTT
- | 15 | TRBJ2-6 | TRBV4-3 | few | CASSPGGSGANVLTF | TGCGCCAGCAGCCCGGGTGGCTCTGGGGCCAACGTCCTGACTTTC
- | 15 | TRBJ2-3 | TRBV10-3 | few | CAISAPLASPDTQYF | TGTGCCATCAGTGCCCCACTAGCTTCCCCAGATACGCAGTATTTT
TRBD1 | 13 | TRBJ1-1 | TRBV6-5 | few | CASRVPGQGLAFF | TGTGCCAGCAGAGTCCCGGGACAGGGGTTGGCTTTCTTT
- | 18 | TRBJ2-1 | TRBV7-3 | - | CASSPFGGSPSSYNEQFF | TGTGCCAGCAGCCCCTTTGGGGGCTCACCGAGCTCCTACAATGAGCAGTTCTTC
TRBD2 | 15 | TRBJ2-2 | TRBV5-4 | few | CASSSPGRATGELFF | TGTGCCAGCAGCTCGCCGGGGAGGGCCACCGGGGAGCTGTTTTTT
TRBD1 | 16 | TRBJ1-1 | TRBV5-1 | few | CASSPDRGNMNTEAFF | TGCGCCAGCAGCCCCGACAGGGGAAACATGAACACTGAAGCTTTCTTT
- | 13 | TRBJ2-3 | TRBV7-2 | - | CASSRGDTDTQYF | TGTGCCAGCAGCCGCGGGGACACAGATACGCAGTATTTT
- | 13 | TRBJ2-7 | TRBV5-1 | - | CASSPQEGGEQYF | TGCGCCAGCAGCCCGCAGGAAGGGGGCGAGCAGTACTTC
TRBD2 | 17 | TRBJ2-7 | TRBV5-1 | few | CASSFLAGGRNSYEQYF | TGCGCCAGCAGCTTTTTAGCGGGGGGACGTAACTCCTACGAGCAGTACTTC
TRBD1 | 15 | TRBJ1-6 | TRBV2 | - | CASSEEGADGSPLHF | TGTGCCAGCAGTGAGGAGGGGGCCGATGGGTCACCCCTCCACTTT
- | 14 | TRBJ2-7 | TRBV27 | - | CASSSYRDSYEQYF | TGTGCCAGCAGTTCGTACAGGGACTCCTACGAGCAGTACTTC
- | 14 | TRBJ2-7 | TRBV27 | - | CASSLIGSSYEQYF | TGTGCCAGCAGTTTGATAGGGAGCTCCTACGAGCAGTACTTC
TRBD2 | 16 | TRBJ2-5 | TRBV7-2 | few | CASSFRLAGGRETQYF | TGTGCCAGCAGCTTTCGACTAGCGGGGGGGCGAGAGACCCAGTACTTC
TRBD1 | 14 | TRBJ1-1 | TRBV7-3 | few | CASSPGGLNTEAFF | TGTGCCAGCAGCCCAGGGGGCTTGAACACTGAAGCTTTCTTT
TRBD1 | 13 | TRBJ2-7 | TRBV18 | - | CASSPYRGHEQYF | TGTGCCAGCTCACCCTACAGGGGCCACGAGCAGTACTTC
- | 16 | TRBJ2-3 | TRBV5-1 | - | CASRPGLTTYTDTQYF | TGCGCCAGCAGACCAGGACTAACGACCTACACAGATACGCAGTATTTT
- | 14 | TRBJ2-3 | TRBV2 | - | CASSQRTVTDTQYF | TGTGCCAGCAGTCAGCGGACAGTCACAGATACGCAGTATTTT
TRBD2 | 15 | TRBJ2-3 | TRBV2 | - | CASSLLAGGRDTQYF | TGTGCCAGCAGTCTCCTAGCGGGGGGGCGCGATACGCAGTATTTT
TRBD1 | 15 | TRBJ1-4 | TRBV6-1 | few | CASSLAAQGAEKLFF | TGTGCCAGCTCCCTCGCGGCCCAGGGGGCTGAAAAACTGTTTTTT
- | 16 | TRBJ1-4 | TRBV6-6 | few | CASSYSTGIGNEKLFF | TGTGCCAGCAGTTACTCAACAGGGATAGGGAATGAAAAACTGTTTTTT
- | 12 | TRBJ2-7 | TRBV7-2 | few | CASSPTSSEQYF | TGTGCCAGCAGCCCAACTAGTTCCGAGCAGTACTTC
- | 13 | TRBJ1-1 | TRBV29-1 | - | CSVSTGLNTEAFF | TGCAGCGTTTCAACAGGCCTGAACACTGAAGCTTTCTTT
- | 14 | TRBJ2-3 | TRBV5-4 | - | CASSSDTITDTQYF | TGTGCCAGCAGTTCGGACACGATCACAGATACGCAGTATTTT
- | 14 | TRBJ1-2 | TRBV5-6 | few | CASSLIPGGGGYTF | TGTGCCAGCAGCCTCATCCCCGGTGGGGGGGGCTACACCTTC
- | 14 | TRBJ1-1 | TRBV7-9 | - | CASSRRQMNTEAFF | TGTGCCAGCAGCCGGAGACAGATGAACACTGAAGCTTTCTTT
- | 15 | TRBJ1-4 | TRBV6-6 | - | CASSYPGTRNEKLFF | TGTGCCAGCAGTTACCCCGGGACACGAAATGAAAAACTGTTTTTT
TRBD1 | 18 | TRBJ1-5 | TRBV5-6 | - | CASSLGGRGAGFNQPQHF | TGTGCCAGCAGCTTGGGAGGCAGGGGGGCAGGGTTTAATCAGCCCCAGCATTTT
- | 13 | TRBJ1-1 | TRBV6-5 | - | CASRAGHNTEAFF | TGTGCCAGCAGGGCAGGACACAACACTGAAGCTTTCTTT
TRBD1 | 14 | TRBJ2-2 | TRBV19 | - | CASRQGAGTGELFF | TGTGCCAGTAGACAGGGGGCCGGCACCGGGGAGCTGTTTTTT
TRBD2 | 15 | TRBJ2-1 | TRBV27 | few | CASRRMFGGAYEQFF | TGTGCCAGCAGACGAATGTTCGGGGGGGCTTATGAGCAGTTCTTC
- | 15 | TRBJ2-3 | TRBV2 | - | CASILLAPSTDTQYF | TGTGCCAGCATCTTGCTAGCACCTAGCACAGATACGCAGTATTTT
- | 13 | TRBJ2-2 | TRBV9 | - | CASSATAAGELFF | TGTGCCAGCAGCGCCACAGCTGCTGGGGAGCTGTTTTTT
- | 14 | TRBJ1-2 | TRBV18 | - | CASSPQSVDYGYTF | TGTGCCAGCTCACCACAGTCCGTAGACTATGGCTACACCTTC
TRBD2 | 16 | TRBJ2-5 | TRBV5-1 | few | CASSFGLAGAQETQYF | TGCGCCAGCAGCTTCGGACTAGCGGGGGCCCAAGAGACCCAGTACTTC
- | 14 | TRBJ2-3 | TRBV5-4 | few | CASSLYRYGDTQYF | TGTGCCAGCAGCTTGTACCGGTACGGAGATACGCAGTATTTT
- | 16 | TRBJ2-1 | TRBV4-1 | few | CASSPRSAGSYNEQFF | TGCGCCAGCAGCCCCAGGTCGGCGGGATCCTACAATGAGCAGTTCTTC
- | 14 | TRBJ2-3 | TRBV5-1 | - | CASSLAGKADTQYF | TGCGCCAGCAGCTTGGCGGGGAAGGCAGATACGCAGTATTTT
- | 13 | TRBJ1-3 | TRBV6-1 | few | CASRGAAGNTIYF | TGTGCCAGCAGAGGGGCCGCTGGAAACACCATATATTTT
- | 14 | TRBJ2-7 | TRBV5-1 | few | CASSPAGDSYEQYF | TGCGCCAGCAGCCCGGCAGGGGACTCCTACGAGCAGTACTTC
- | 15 | TRBJ1-6 | TRBV6-1 | - | CASATRSSYNSPLHF | TGTGCCAGCGCTACCCGAAGCTCCTATAATTCACCCCTCCACTTT
TRBD2 | 15 | TRBJ2-1 | TRBV6-5 | few | CASSYGTSLYNEQFF | TGTGCCAGCAGTTACGGGACTAGCCTCTACAATGAGCAGTTCTTC
TRBD2 | 16 | TRBJ2-3 | TRBV5-1 | few | CASSPNPGLGADTQYF | TGCGCCAGCAGCCCCAACCCGGGACTAGGGGCAGATACGCAGTATTTT